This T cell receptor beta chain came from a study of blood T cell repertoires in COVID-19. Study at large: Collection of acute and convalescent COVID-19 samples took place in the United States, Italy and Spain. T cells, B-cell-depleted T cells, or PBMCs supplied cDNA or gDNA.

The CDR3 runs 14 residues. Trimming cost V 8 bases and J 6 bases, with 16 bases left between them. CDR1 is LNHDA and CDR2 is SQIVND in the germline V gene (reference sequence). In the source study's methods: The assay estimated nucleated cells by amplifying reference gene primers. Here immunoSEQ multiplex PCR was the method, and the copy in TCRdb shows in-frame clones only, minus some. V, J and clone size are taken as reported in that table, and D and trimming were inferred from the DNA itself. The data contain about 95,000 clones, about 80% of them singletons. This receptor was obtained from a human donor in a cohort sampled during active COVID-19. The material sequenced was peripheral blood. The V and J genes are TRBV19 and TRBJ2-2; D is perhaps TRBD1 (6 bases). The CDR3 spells CASVRTQGSGELFF. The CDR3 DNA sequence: TGTGCCAGTGTACGGACCCAGGGGTCCGGGGAGCTGTTTTTT.